This T cell receptor beta chain was identified during a study of blood T cell repertoires in COVID-19. The wider study: Sources were T cells, B-cell-depleted T cells, or PBMCs; the material itself was cDNA or gDNA.

This clone was detected only a few times. This CDR3 is built from 21 residues. V was cut by 1 base and J by 4 bases, with 31 bases left in between. Germline assignment: CDR1 LNHDA and CDR2 SQIVND (reference sequence). Produced via immunoSEQ multiplex PCR; TCRdb's table is partial and in-frame only. The sample has 91,000 or so clones, about 87% seen once. The sequence was collected from a human donor in a cohort sampled during active COVID-19. This chain links TRBV19 with TRBJ1-2, with D possibly TRBD1 on 5 matching bases. Sample: peripheral blood. Written as DNA, the CDR3 is TGTGCCAGTAGTATAGGCGTGGTCTCGGCGGACATAGTCTCTGCCACCTATGGCTACACCTTC. This codes for CASSIGVVSADIVSATYGYTF.